This TCR beta chain was recorded in a study of tumor-infiltrating lymphocytes in primary liver carcinoma. Study-level points and caveats: Among top clones, only about 7-25% appeared in all five tumor regions.

cDNA specific to TCR beta was made from approximately 0.55 ug of total RNA, with a constant-region primer employed for priming. TCR beta libraries came from three nested multiplex PCR rounds using slightly modified ARM-PCR. Running around 10 cycles apiece, the first two PCR rounds relied on TRBV1-TRBV30 forward primers together with a C-beta reverse primer. TCRdb reanalysed the multiplex PCR reads using MiXCR and keeps one entry per CDR3 protein. Among about 110,000 distinct CDR3 sequences listed, 82% were seen once. Concerning this clonotype itself: Its cognate antigen is unknown.

Co-extraction of both nucleic acids (RNA and DNA) used about 20-33 mg of unsorted bulk tissue. All patients had surgically resected primary liver carcinoma. CDR1 is MDHEN, CDR2 SYDVKM, per germline. The CDR3 runs to 11 residues. V was clipped by 7 bases and J by 11 bases, with 14 bases between them. The clonotype comes from a man between 40 and 49 years old with primary liver carcinoma and hepatitis B virus infection. Source material: liver tumor tissue from sampling region 3. Indicated subset: tumor region T3, left-lateral pole. The V and J genes are TRBV28 and TRBJ1-1; D gene uncertain. In DNA form, the CDR3 reads TGTGCCAGCACCCTTCATGATGATGCTTTCTTT. Protein: CASTLHDDAFF. Looking up the rest from reference TRBV28 and TRBJ1-1 gives the full variable domain: DVKVTQSSRYLVKRTGEKVFLECVQDMDHENMFWYRQDPGLGLRLIYFSYDVKMKEKGDIPEGYSVSREKKERFSLILESASTNQTSMYLCASTLHDDAFFGQGTRLTVV.